A selection of T cell receptor beta chains follows, all from one sample in a study of immune evolution from preneoplasia to lung adenocarcinoma. Generated by immunoSEQ multiplex PCR, the TCRdb table keeps only in-frame clones and is missing some. Of about 4,100 clones in the sample, around nine tenths were seen once. Input material: FFPE minimally invasive lung adenocarcinoma tissue. The receptors derive from a donor older than 65 with lung adenocarcinoma. The CDR3 runs from the conserved cysteine through the conserved F or W. A D gene is named only where the DNA matches it firmly. Clone size is stated in some rows and not others, as once, few, many or a class when expanded.

V gene	J gene	clone size	D gene	CDR3 DNA	CDR3 protein
TRBV7-2	TRBJ2-1	-	-	TGTGCCAGCAGCTCGATGGGGGGATCTTCCTTTTACAATGAGCAGTTCTTC	CASSSMGGSSFYNEQFF
TRBV18	TRBJ2-4	-	-	TGTGCCAGCTCACTCCCCGGGTCCAAAAGCATTCAGTACTTC	CASSLPGSKSIQYF
TRBV30	TRBJ2-3	-	TRBD2	TGTGCCTGGAGCTCGACTAGCGGGAGCACAGATACGCAGTATTTT	CAWSSTSGSTDTQYF
TRBV9	TRBJ2-5	-	TRBD2	TGTGCCAGCAGCGTAGCGCTCGGACTAGCGGAAGAGACCCAGTACTTC	CASSVALGLAEETQYF
TRBV9	TRBJ1-1	-	-	TGTGCCAGCAGCTCAGGACCCGACCGGGGAGCTTTCTTT	CASSSGPDRGAFF
TRBV9	TRBJ1-3	-	-	TGTGCCAGCAGCGAGGCCATGGGAAACACCATATATTTT	CASSEAMGNTIYF
TRBV18	TRBJ2-3	-	-	TGTGCCAGCTCACCCAGGGGGGTTGCAGATACGCAGTATTTT	CASSPRGVADTQYF
TRBV6-6	TRBJ1-1	few	TRBD1	TGTGCCAGCAGCCCCCGGACAGGGAACACTGAAGCTTTCTTT	CASSPRTGNTEAFF
TRBV4-1	TRBJ2-4	-	TRBD1	TGCGCCAGCAGCCAAGTTTTAGACAGGGATTCCAAAAACATTCAGTACTTC	CASSQVLDRDSKNIQYF
TRBV6-5	TRBJ1-1	-	-	TGTGCCAGCAGTAAGGGAGGGGCGTCCACTGAAGCTTTCTTT	CASSKGGASTEAFF
TRBV30	TRBJ2-7	-	-	TGTGCCTGGGGGAGACAATCCCCCGGCCCAAGCTCCTACGAGCAGTACTTC	CAWGRQSPGPSSYEQYF
TRBV4-3	TRBJ2-5	-	TRBD1	TGCGCCAGCGCTGAAATTACAGGGGGCCAAGAGACCCAGTACTTC	CASAEITGGQETQYF
TRBV28	TRBJ1-4	once	TRBD1	TGTGCCAGCAGTTCCCCTCGAAGGAGACAGGGCCCTAATGAAAAACTGTTTTTT	CASSSPRRRQGPNEKLFF
TRBV19	TRBJ2-3	-	TRBD2	TGTGCCAGTAGTATGGAACTAGCGGGAGATGGAGGCACAGATACGCAGTATTTT	CASSMELAGDGGTDTQYF
TRBV19	TRBJ2-7	-	-	TGTGCCAGTAGCCCCGCGTACGGCCACTCCTACGAGCAGTACTTC	CASSPAYGHSYEQYF
TRBV28	TRBJ1-2	-	-	TGTGCCAGCAGTCCCTCGGGGGCAGGGGTAGGTGGCTACACCTTC	CASSPSGAGVGGYTF
TRBV29-1	TRBJ2-3	-	TRBD2	TGCAGCGCGCGGGAGGCGGGCACAGATACGCAGTATTTT	CSAREAGTDTQYF
TRBV2	TRBJ1-5	-	-	TGTGCCAGCAGCCCGGGACCTTTTGGAGTGAATCAGCCCCAGCATTTT	CASSPGPFGVNQPQHF
TRBV5-1	TRBJ2-5	-	-	TGCGCCAGCAGCTTGGAAGCAGCCTTTGGAGGTAAAGAGACCCAGTACTTC	CASSLEAAFGGKETQYF
TRBV5-4	TRBJ1-2	-	-	TGTGCCAGCAGCCCACCGGGAATCGCCTATGGCTACACCTTC	CASSPPGIAYGYTF
TRBV27	TRBJ2-1	-	-	TGTGCCAGCAGTTTATCGGGGTTTGCGGGCGGTGAGCAGTTCTTC	CASSLSGFAGGEQFF
TRBV21-1	TRBJ2-7	-	-	TGTGCCAGCAGCGGGGACTACAGCACGTACGAGCAGTACTTC	CASSGDYSTYEQYF
TRBV7-2	TRBJ2-4	few	-	TGTGCCAGCAGCTTACCAGGGAACATTCAGTACTTC	CASSLPGNIQYF
TRBV28	TRBJ1-4	-	-	TGTGCCAGCAGTGCCCCCAGGAAGTCTAATGAAAAACTGTTTTTT	CASSAPRKSNEKLFF
TRBV4-3	TRBJ2-3	few	TRBD1	TGCGCCAGCAGCCAAGACCTTGGGACAGTCTACACAGATACGCAGTATTTT	CASSQDLGTVYTDTQYF
TRBV7-2	TRBJ1-2	few	-	TGTGCCAGCAGCTTAGCGCCGGGGTCTAACTATGGCTACACCTTC	CASSLAPGSNYGYTF
TRBV19	TRBJ1-5	-	TRBD1	TGTGCCAGTAGTTCACAGGGGAATCAGCCCCAGCATTTT	CASSSQGNQPQHF
TRBV18	TRBJ2-2	-	-	TGTGCCAGCTCACCACTTGCTGAGGCCGGGGAGCTGTTTTTT	CASSPLAEAGELFF
TRBV7-2	TRBJ1-4	-	TRBD1	TGTGCCAGCAGTCCTCCAGGGGGAGAAAAACTGTTTTTT	CASSPPGGEKLFF
TRBV7-8	TRBJ2-1	-	TRBD2	TGTGCCAGCAGCTTAGTCGTACGGGGAAGCGGGAGAGGAGGTGAGCAGTTCTTC	CASSLVVRGSGRGGEQFF
TRBV4-1	TRBJ1-1	-	TRBD1	TGCGCCAGCAGCGGATACAGGGGCGACACTGAAGCTTTCTTT	CASSGYRGDTEAFF
TRBV29-1	TRBJ2-7	-	TRBD2	TGCAGCGCAACCTCCGGGACTAGCTTTTCCTACGAGCAGTACTTC	CSATSGTSFSYEQYF
TRBV2	TRBJ2-4	-	-	TGTGCCAGCTCCCCGGGGTCCAACATTCAGTACTTC	CASSPGSNIQYF
TRBV11-2	TRBJ2-7	-	TRBD1	TGTGCCAGCAGCTTAGGAGACAGGGCCTACGAGCAGTACTTC	CASSLGDRAYEQYF
TRBV18	TRBJ2-1	-	TRBD2	TGTGCCAGCTCACCATCCGGCTTAGCGGGAGATGAGCAGTTCTTC	CASSPSGLAGDEQFF
TRBV5-1	TRBJ2-3	-	TRBD2	TGCGCCAGCAGGACTAGCGGGAGCACAGATACGCAGTATTTT	CASRTSGSTDTQYF
TRBV6-5	TRBJ1-2	-	-	TGTGCCAGTAGTAGACAGACCCTTAGTGGCTACACCTTC	CASSRQTLSGYTF
TRBV28	TRBJ1-4	once	-	TGTGCCAGCAGTCCGCAGTGGGAAAAACTGTTTTTT	CASSPQWEKLFF
TRBV9	TRBJ2-3	-	TRBD2	TGTGCCAGCAGCGTAGCCCCACCGGGACTAGCGGGAGCAGATACGCAGTATTTT	CASSVAPPGLAGADTQYF
TRBV5-1	TRBJ2-7	-	TRBD2	TGCGCCAGCAGCACCGGGACTAGCGGGATCTCCTACGAGCAGTACTTC	CASSTGTSGISYEQYF